Listed below are T cell receptor beta chains from one sample, sequenced in a study of cytomegalovirus exposure and HLA in healthy donors. TCRdb keeps only in-frame clones here, not all; method: immunoSEQ multiplex PCR. The table has over 200,000 clones, 85% to 90% seen once. Sequenced sample: PBMCs. The receptors come from a woman between 18 and 29 years old in good health and CMV-seronegative. Each CDR3 is given with its conserved first and last residue. A D gene is named only where the DNA matches it firmly. Rows give clone size only sometimes, using once, few, many, or a class for an expanded clone.

CDR3aa: CASSFIYGTGTYEQYF; CDR3nt: TGTGCCAGCAGTTTCATATATGGGACAGGCACCTACGAGCAGTACTTC; abundance: NA; v_gene: TRBV28; d_gene: TRBD1; j_gene: TRBJ2-7
CDR3aa: CASSFGTSRSEQYF; CDR3nt: TGTGCCAGCAGCTTCGGTACTAGTAGAAGTGAGCAGTACTTC; abundance: NA; v_gene: TRBV7-2; d_gene: NA; j_gene: TRBJ2-7
CDR3aa: CASSSRPDSLGYGYTF; CDR3nt: TGTGCCAGCAGCTCCCGGCCGGACAGTTTGGGCTATGGCTACACCTTC; abundance: NA; v_gene: TRBV7-2; d_gene: NA; j_gene: TRBJ1-2
CDR3aa: CASSEGVAGVNYEQYF; CDR3nt: TGTGCCAGCAGCGAGGGTGTTGCGGGAGTGAACTACGAGCAGTACTTC; abundance: NA; v_gene: TRBV5-6; d_gene: TRBD2; j_gene: TRBJ2-7
CDR3aa: CASSLGLAALTDTQYF; CDR3nt: TGTGCCAGCAGCCTGGGACTAGCGGCCCTCACAGATACGCAGTATTTT; abundance: once; v_gene: TRBV28; d_gene: TRBD2; j_gene: TRBJ2-3
CDR3aa: CASSLSLPWSVGAYEQYF; CDR3nt: TGTGCCAGCAGTTTATCGCTCCCCTGGTCGGTCGGGGCCTACGAGCAGTACTTC; abundance: NA; v_gene: TRBV27; d_gene: NA; j_gene: TRBJ2-7
CDR3aa: CASTSHGLAGGPIGEQFF; CDR3nt: TGTGCCAGCACCTCGCACGGACTAGCGGGAGGGCCTATCGGGGAGCAGTTCTTC; abundance: NA; v_gene: TRBV28; d_gene: TRBD2; j_gene: TRBJ2-1
CDR3aa: CASSLTGTSGSDEQYF; CDR3nt: TGTGCCAGTAGTCTGACCGGGACTAGCGGGAGTGACGAGCAGTACTTC; abundance: NA; v_gene: TRBV19; d_gene: TRBD2; j_gene: TRBJ2-7
CDR3aa: CASSLGLAGASTGELFF; CDR3nt: TGTGCCAGTAGCCTCGGACTAGCGGGAGCTAGCACCGGGGAGCTGTTTTTT; abundance: once; v_gene: TRBV19; d_gene: TRBD2; j_gene: TRBJ2-2
CDR3aa: CAISESTGAISYEQYF; CDR3nt: TGTGCCATCAGTGAGTCGACAGGGGCGATTTCCTACGAGCAGTACTTC; abundance: NA; v_gene: TRBV10-3; d_gene: TRBD1; j_gene: TRBJ2-7
CDR3aa: CATSRERGGGTGGSEQFF; CDR3nt: TGTGCCACCAGCAGAGAGCGCGGGGGCGGGACAGGGGGCAGTGAGCAGTTCTTC; abundance: NA; v_gene: TRBV15; d_gene: TRBD1; j_gene: TRBJ2-1
CDR3aa: CASSEAGRVGEKLFF; CDR3nt: TGTGCCAGCAGTGAAGCGGGCAGGGTCGGGGAAAAACTGTTTTTT; abundance: NA; v_gene: TRBV6-1; d_gene: NA; j_gene: TRBJ1-4
CDR3aa: CATSRGLAGEGQYF; CDR3nt: TGTGCCACCAGCAGGGGACTAGCGGGAGAGGGCCAGTACTTC; abundance: NA; v_gene: TRBV15; d_gene: TRBD2; j_gene: TRBJ2-5
CDR3aa: CASSLVGPDRVYSYEQYF; CDR3nt: TGTGCCAGCAGTCTGGTCGGACCGGACAGGGTTTACTCCTACGAGCAGTACTTC; abundance: NA; v_gene: TRBV28; d_gene: TRBD1; j_gene: TRBJ2-7
CDR3aa: CASSLSNSGPASGIFGNEQFF; CDR3nt: TGTGCCAGCAGTTTATCGAATTCTGGACCTGCTAGCGGGATTTTTGGCAATGAGCAGTTCTTC; abundance: NA; v_gene: TRBV27; d_gene: TRBD2; j_gene: TRBJ2-1
CDR3aa: CASSPDRNYGYTF; CDR3nt: TGTGCCAGCAGCCCCGACAGAAACTATGGCTACACCTTC; abundance: once; v_gene: TRBV7-3; d_gene: NA; j_gene: TRBJ1-2
CDR3aa: CASSPGTGSYEQYF; CDR3nt: TGTGCCAGCAGCCCTGGGACAGGCTCCTACGAGCAGTACTTC; abundance: NA; v_gene: TRBV7-6; d_gene: TRBD1; j_gene: TRBJ2-7
CDR3aa: CASSLVGAGVEEAFF; CDR3nt: TGTGCCAGCAGTTTAGTGGGGGCGGGGGTGGAGGAAGCTTTCTTT; abundance: NA; v_gene: TRBV28; d_gene: NA; j_gene: TRBJ1-1
CDR3aa: CASSAAGTSYEQYF; CDR3nt: TGCGCCAGCAGCGCGGCCGGGACTAGCTACGAGCAGTACTTC; abundance: NA; v_gene: TRBV5-1; d_gene: TRBD2; j_gene: TRBJ2-7
CDR3aa: CASSGTGLNTEAFF; CDR3nt: TGCGCCAGCAGCGGAACAGGGTTAAACACTGAAGCTTTCTTT; abundance: few; v_gene: TRBV4-1; d_gene: NA; j_gene: TRBJ1-1
CDR3aa: CASSLDRQTYGYTF; CDR3nt: TGTGCCAGCAGCTTAGATCGACAGACCTATGGCTACACCTTC; abundance: NA; v_gene: TRBV7-2; d_gene: NA; j_gene: TRBJ1-2
CDR3aa: CASSRDLLAGSYEQYF; CDR3nt: TGCGCCAGCAGCCGCGATCTGCTAGCGGGAAGCTACGAGCAGTACTTC; abundance: NA; v_gene: TRBV5-1; d_gene: TRBD2; j_gene: TRBJ2-7
CDR3aa: CASSQDRGTNSNQPQHF; CDR3nt: TGTGCCAGCAGCCAAGACAGGGGGACTAATAGCAATCAGCCCCAGCATTTT; abundance: few; v_gene: TRBV28; d_gene: TRBD1; j_gene: TRBJ1-5
CDR3aa: CATSRAGQVYNEQFF; CDR3nt: TGTGCCACCAGCAGAGCGGGACAGGTTTACAATGAGCAGTTCTTC; abundance: few; v_gene: TRBV15; d_gene: TRBD1; j_gene: TRBJ2-1
CDR3aa: CASSPIAGADSDTQYF; CDR3nt: TGTGCCAGCAGCCCAATAGCGGGAGCGGATTCTGATACGCAGTATTTT; abundance: NA; v_gene: TRBV27; d_gene: TRBD2; j_gene: TRBJ2-3
CDR3aa: CASSSNRYSTYEQYF; CDR3nt: TGTGCCAGCAGCTCAAACAGGTACTCGACCTACGAGCAGTACTTC; abundance: NA; v_gene: TRBV28; d_gene: NA; j_gene: TRBJ2-7
CDR3aa: CASSSSGDQPQHF; CDR3nt: TGTGCCAGCTCATCGTCAGGGGATCAGCCCCAGCATTTT; abundance: once; v_gene: TRBV18; d_gene: NA; j_gene: TRBJ1-5
CDR3aa: CASSSVLGEGSNEQFF; CDR3nt: TGTGCCAGCAGTTCCGTCTTGGGGGAGGGTTCCAATGAGCAGTTCTTC; abundance: once; v_gene: TRBV28; d_gene: TRBD2; j_gene: TRBJ2-1
CDR3aa: CASSGGTANTGELFF; CDR3nt: TGTGCCAGCAGCGGAGGGACAGCTAACACCGGGGAGCTGTTTTTT; abundance: NA; v_gene: TRBV9; d_gene: TRBD1; j_gene: TRBJ2-2
CDR3aa: CASQTSSDTDTQYF; CDR3nt: TGTGCCAGCCAGACTAGCTCAGACACAGATACGCAGTATTTT; abundance: NA; v_gene: TRBV27; d_gene: TRBD2; j_gene: TRBJ2-3
CDR3aa: CASSLSPQGARDGYTF; CDR3nt: TGTGCCAGCAGCTTATCTCCACAGGGGGCGCGGGATGGCTACACCTTC; abundance: NA; v_gene: TRBV7-2; d_gene: TRBD1; j_gene: TRBJ1-2
CDR3aa: CASSTIRGSSYNEQFF; CDR3nt: TGTGCCAGCAGCACCATCAGGGGGAGCTCCTACAATGAGCAGTTCTTC; abundance: NA; v_gene: TRBV11-2; d_gene: TRBD1; j_gene: TRBJ2-1
CDR3aa: CASSQDRQGTLGANVLTF; CDR3nt: TGCGCCAGCAGCCAAGATCGTCAGGGCACCTTGGGGGCCAACGTCCTGACTTTC; abundance: NA; v_gene: TRBV4-1; d_gene: NA; j_gene: TRBJ2-6
CDR3aa: CASSLQDNNEQFF; CDR3nt: TGTGCCAGCAGTTTACAGGACAACAATGAGCAGTTCTTC; abundance: few; v_gene: TRBV28; d_gene: NA; j_gene: TRBJ2-1
CDR3aa: CASSASTGQPYEQYF; CDR3nt: TGTGCCAGCAGCGCCAGTACGGGACAGCCCTACGAGCAGTACTTC; abundance: NA; v_gene: TRBV14; d_gene: TRBD1; j_gene: TRBJ2-7
CDR3aa: CASSRDSLPKNIQYF; CDR3nt: TGTGCCAGCAGCCGGGACTCCCTTCCCAAAAACATTCAGTACTTC; abundance: NA; v_gene: TRBV27; d_gene: NA; j_gene: TRBJ2-4
CDR3aa: CASSPGQGYDYEQYF; CDR3nt: TGTGCCAGCTCACCGGGACAGGGCTACGACTACGAGCAGTACTTC; abundance: NA; v_gene: TRBV18; d_gene: TRBD1; j_gene: TRBJ2-7
CDR3aa: CASSEDRDVYEQYF; CDR3nt: TGTGCCAGCAGTGAAGACAGGGACGTTTACGAGCAGTACTTC; abundance: NA; v_gene: TRBV6-5; d_gene: TRBD1; j_gene: TRBJ2-7
CDR3aa: CASSLGTGSETQYF; CDR3nt: TGCGCCAGCAGCTTGGGGACTGGGTCAGAGACCCAGTACTTC; abundance: NA; v_gene: TRBV5-1; d_gene: NA; j_gene: TRBJ2-5
CDR3aa: CASSDVGLAGVREQYF; CDR3nt: TGTGCCAGCAGCGACGTCGGACTAGCGGGAGTTCGTGAGCAGTACTTC; abundance: NA; v_gene: TRBV11-2; d_gene: TRBD2; j_gene: TRBJ2-7
CDR3aa: CASKGRGSGWYEQYF; CDR3nt: TGTGCCAGCAAGGGCAGGGGGTCTGGATGGTACGAGCAGTACTTC; abundance: NA; v_gene: TRBV28; d_gene: TRBD1; j_gene: TRBJ2-7
CDR3aa: CASSGRVASGRTYEQYF; CDR3nt: TGTGCCAGCAGTGGACGGGTGGCTAGCGGGCGAACCTACGAGCAGTACTTC; abundance: NA; v_gene: TRBV6-1; d_gene: TRBD2; j_gene: TRBJ2-7